The clone carrying this T cell receptor (beta chain) has at least ten counts. Germline-derived CDR1 and CDR2 are MNHEY and SMNVEV (reference sequence). V was pared by 4 bases and J by 6 bases, with 10 bases between. The CDR3 spans 12 residues. This specimen belongs to a study of Graves' ophthalmopathy and Graves' hyperthyroidism. Study background: Hyperthyroidism showing no ophthalmopathy within 18 months of follow-up was stable.

Researchers took RNA transcripts and amplified TCR beta CDR3 regions from them. Second-round multiplex PCR came after first-round RT-PCR with HTBI primers. TCRdb ran MiXCR on the multiplex PCR reads and lists one entry per CDR3 protein. The table lists some 1.1 million distinct CDR3 sequences, 35% to 40% of them singletons, with around 10% in the top ten. It was on clinical symptoms, serum thyroxine, TRAb, thyroid ultrasound and orbital computed tomography that diagnosis relied. The chain links TRBV27 to TRBJ2-7; D not resolved. This sequence originates from an adult man with Graves' hyperthyroidism. The sample was peripheral blood or thyroid tissue (not recorded which). DNA of the CDR3: TGTGCCAGCAGTTCCCTCAGGCGCGAGCAGTACTTC. This codes for CASSSLRREQYF.